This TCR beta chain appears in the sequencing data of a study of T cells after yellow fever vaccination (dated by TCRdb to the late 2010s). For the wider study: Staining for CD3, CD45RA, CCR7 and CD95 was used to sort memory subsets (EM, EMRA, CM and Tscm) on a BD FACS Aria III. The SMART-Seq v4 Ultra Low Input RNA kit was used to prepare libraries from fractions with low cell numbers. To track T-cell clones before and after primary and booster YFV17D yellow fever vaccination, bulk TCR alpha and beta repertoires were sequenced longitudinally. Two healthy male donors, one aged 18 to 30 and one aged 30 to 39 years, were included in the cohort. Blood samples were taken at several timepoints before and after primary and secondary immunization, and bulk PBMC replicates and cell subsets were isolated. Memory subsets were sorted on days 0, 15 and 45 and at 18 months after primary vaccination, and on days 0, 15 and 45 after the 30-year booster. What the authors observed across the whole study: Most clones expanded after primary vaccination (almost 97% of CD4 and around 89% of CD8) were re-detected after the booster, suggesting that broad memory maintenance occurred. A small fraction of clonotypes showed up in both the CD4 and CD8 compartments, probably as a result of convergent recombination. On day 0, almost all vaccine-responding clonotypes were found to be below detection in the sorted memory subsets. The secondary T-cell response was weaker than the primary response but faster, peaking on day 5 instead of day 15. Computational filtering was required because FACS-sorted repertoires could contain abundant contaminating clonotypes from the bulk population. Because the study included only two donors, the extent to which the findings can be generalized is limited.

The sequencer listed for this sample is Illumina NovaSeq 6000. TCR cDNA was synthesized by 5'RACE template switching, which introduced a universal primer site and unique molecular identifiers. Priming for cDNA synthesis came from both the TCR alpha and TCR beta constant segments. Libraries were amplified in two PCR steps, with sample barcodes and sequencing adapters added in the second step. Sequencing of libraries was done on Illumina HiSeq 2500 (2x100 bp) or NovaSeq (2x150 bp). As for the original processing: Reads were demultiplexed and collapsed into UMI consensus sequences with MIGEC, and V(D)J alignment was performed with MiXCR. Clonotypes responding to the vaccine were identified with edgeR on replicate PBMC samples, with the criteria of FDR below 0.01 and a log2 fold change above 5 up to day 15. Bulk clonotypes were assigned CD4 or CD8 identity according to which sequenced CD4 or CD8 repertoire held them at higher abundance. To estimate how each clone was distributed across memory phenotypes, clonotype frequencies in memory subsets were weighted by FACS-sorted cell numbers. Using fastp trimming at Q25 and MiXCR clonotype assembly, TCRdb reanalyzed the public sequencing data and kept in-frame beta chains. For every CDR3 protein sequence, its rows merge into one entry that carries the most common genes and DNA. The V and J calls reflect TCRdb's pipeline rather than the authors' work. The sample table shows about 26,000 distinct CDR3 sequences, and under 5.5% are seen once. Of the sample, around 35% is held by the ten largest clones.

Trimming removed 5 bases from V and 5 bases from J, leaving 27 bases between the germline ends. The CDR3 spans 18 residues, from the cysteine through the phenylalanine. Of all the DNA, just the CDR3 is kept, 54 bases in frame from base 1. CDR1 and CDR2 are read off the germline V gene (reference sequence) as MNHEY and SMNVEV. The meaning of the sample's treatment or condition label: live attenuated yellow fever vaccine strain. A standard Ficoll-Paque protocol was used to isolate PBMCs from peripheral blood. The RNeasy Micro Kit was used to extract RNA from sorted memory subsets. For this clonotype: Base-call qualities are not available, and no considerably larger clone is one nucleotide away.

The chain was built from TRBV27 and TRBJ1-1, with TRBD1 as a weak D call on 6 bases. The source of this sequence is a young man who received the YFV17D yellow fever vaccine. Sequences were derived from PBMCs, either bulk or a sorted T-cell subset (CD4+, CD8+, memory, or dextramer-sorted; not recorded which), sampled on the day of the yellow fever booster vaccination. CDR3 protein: CASSRSGAGELARTEAFF. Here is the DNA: TGTGCCAGCAGTCGTTCTGGGGCAGGGGAATTGGCGCGTACTGAAGCTTTCTTT.